One sample yielded the 31 T cell receptor beta chains listed below, sequenced in a study of blood T cell repertoires in COVID-19. Profiling relied on immunoSEQ multiplex PCR, and the TCRdb table lists in-frame clones only, not all of them. Among under 200,000 clones listed, roughly 83% were seen once. Sequenced material: peripheral blood. All receptors derive from a human donor in a cohort sampled during active COVID-19.

The chain combines TRBV29-1 with TRBJ2-2, with D hard to call. V dropped 6 bases and J dropped 0 bases, with 14 bases sitting between them. This CDR3 spans 15 amino acids. Per the germline V gene, CDR1 is SQVTM and CDR2 is ANQGSEA. In nucleotides, the CDR3 is TGCAGCGTAGTTCCGAGAGGAACGAACACCGGGGAGCTGTTTTTT. Protein sequence: CSVVPRGTNTGELFF.

The rearrangement uses TRBV28 and TRBJ2-7, with a possible D match to TRBD1 (6 bases). The V end was cut by 6 bases, the J end by 2 bases, with 17 bases between. CDR3 size: 15 residues. CDR1 MDHEN and CDR2 SYDVKM come from the germline V gene. CDR3 bases: TGTGCCAGCAGCACCGGGGCAGGGGTTACCTACGAGCAGTACTTC. This encodes CASSTGAGVTYEQYF. Complete variable domain (other parts from reference TRBV28 and TRBJ2-7): DVKVTQSSRYLVKRTGEKVFLECVQDMDHENMFWYRQDPGLGLRLIYFSYDVKMKEKGDIPEGYSVSREKKERFSLILESASTNQTSMYLCASSTGAGVTYEQYFGPGTRLTVT.

This chain links TRBV3-1 (or the pseudogene TRBV3-2) with TRBJ2-1; 9 nucleotides align to TRBD2. This CDR3 has 12 residues. Germline assignment: CDR1 LGHDT and CDR2 YNNKEL (reference sequence). V lost 2 bases and J lost 10; bases outside the gene matches: 0. This CDR3 reads CASSQTSGEQFF. In DNA, the CDR3 is TGTGCCAGCAGCCAAACTAGCGGGGAGCAGTTCTTC.

This clone appeared a single time. The chain has TRBV6-5 and TRBJ1-2; TRBD1 agrees at 7 bases. There are 14 residues in the CDR3. The germline CDR1 and CDR2 sequences are MNHEY and SVGAGI. V dropped 7 bases and J dropped 4; count of bases not matched to a gene: 9. CDR3 bases: TGTGCCAGCACCTCAGGACAGGAGAGCTATGGCTACACCTTC. It codes for CASTSGQESYGYTF.

The chain has TRBV6-5 and TRBJ2-7; 7 bases align to TRBD1. The V gene end was trimmed by 6 bases and the J gene end by 3 bases; junction bases not matched to a gene: 5. The CDR3 is made up of 13 amino acids. Germline V gene data show CDR1 as MNHEY and CDR2 as SVGAGI. CDR3 sequence: CASSPPGGYEQYF. The CDR3 nucleotides are TGTGCCAGCAGCCCCCCAGGGGGCTACGAGCAGTACTTC.

The rearrangement links TRBV12-3 or TRBV12-4 to TRBJ1-2, with unresolved D. CDR3 length: 13 residues. Trimming cost V 6 bases and J 1 base, with 9 bases left between them. This CDR3 is CASSQSLNYGYTF. In nucleotides, the CDR3 is TGTGCCAGCAGCCAAAGCCTTAACTATGGCTACACCTTC.

The chain has TRBV12-3 or TRBV12-4 and TRBJ2-7, with 7 bases lining up with TRBD2. The CDR3 consists of 13 residues. The V segment lost 8 bases and the J segment 2 bases; nucleotides outside the gene matches: 6. In DNA, the CDR3 is TGTGCCAGCGGGAGGGACGGAGCCTACGAGCAGTACTTC. Protein product: CASGRDGAYEQYF.

In its sample, this clone was seen once. The V call is TRBV19, the J call TRBJ1-3, with D maybe TRBD1 (5 bases). The CDR3 covers 14 residues. V was cut by 6 bases and J by 0 bases, with 9 bases left in between. CDR1 LNHDA and CDR2 SQIVND come from the germline V gene (reference sequence). The CDR3 here is CASSSQGSGNTIYF. In DNA, the CDR3 is TGTGCCAGTAGCTCCCAGGGCTCTGGAAACACCATATATTTT.

V usage is TRBV29-1 and J usage is TRBJ1-5, with a possible D match to TRBD1 (6 bases). CDR1 is SQVTM and CDR2 is ANQGSEA in the germline V gene. The V end lost 5 bases, the J end lost 5 bases, and 16 bases lay between the germline ends. CDR3 length equals 14 residues. The CDR3 DNA reads TGCAGCGTTACGCAGGGGTCTTCCTATCAGCCCCAGCATTTT. Amino acids: CSVTQGSSYQPQHF.

The chain employs TRBV4-3 and TRBJ2-3; D remains ambiguous. Trimming removed 1 base at V and 6 bases at J, with 17 bases between. The CDR3 length is 16 residues. Germline CDR1 reads LGHNA; CDR2 reads YSLEER. CDR3 loop: CASSQAIAAAADTQYF. The CDR3 DNA reads TGCGCCAGCAGCCAAGCTATCGCGGCCGCGGCGGATACGCAGTATTTT.

Here the CDR3 DNA reads TGCGCCAGCCGGAAAACCTCATTGCGATTAGCCGAAACCACTCACCTAGACAATGAGCAGTTCTTC. It is translated as CASRKTSLRLAETTHLDNEQFF. The V and J genes are TRBV10-1 and TRBJ2-1; D ambiguous. The V end lost 8 bases, the J end lost 5 bases, and 40 bases lay between the germline ends. Germline CDR1 WNHNN, CDR2 SYGVQD (reference sequence). The length of the CDR3 is 22 residues.

This clone appeared once. CDR3 sequence reads: CASRMGGRDQPQHF. The CDR3 DNA sequence: TGTGCCAGCAGGATGGGAGGGAGGGATCAGCCCCAGCATTTT. V gene TRBV28 combines with J gene TRBJ1-5; no definite D call. The CDR3 is 14 amino acids. Trimming shortened V by 6 bases and J by 5 bases, and 14 bases separated the two germline ends. CDR1 is MDHEN and CDR2 is SYDVKM in the germline V gene.

V usage is TRBV4-2 and J usage is TRBJ2-7; 7 bases fit TRBD2. The CDR3 is 15 amino acids. The V gene's germline CDR1 is LGHNA and CDR2 YNFKEQ. After removal of 1 base from V and 2 bases from J, the junction contained 5 bases not matched to a gene. CDR3 loop: CASSQGEGGPYEQYF. The CDR3 bases are TGTGCCAGCAGCCAAGGGGAGGGAGGACCCTACGAGCAGTACTTC.

The count of this clone is one. The chain is built from TRBV11-1 and TRBJ2-7; TRBD1 agrees at 10 bases. The CDR3 contains 14 residues. Germline trimming cut 4 bases from V and 6 bases from J; bases unmatched to any gene: 6. Germline V gene lookup returns CDR1 SGHAT and CDR2 FQDESV (reference sequence). The CDR3 sequence: CASSSTGTGVEQYF. For the CDR3, the DNA is TGTGCCAGCAGCTCTACCGGGACAGGGGTCGAGCAGTACTTC. The whole variable domain, remainder taken from reference TRBV11-1 and TRBJ2-7, is EAEVAQSPRYKITEKSQAVAFWCDPISGHATLYWYRQILGQGPELLVQFQDESVVDDSQLPKDRFSAERLKGVDSTLKIQPAELGDSAMYLCASSSTGTGVEQYFGPGTRLTVT.

The chain combines TRBV3-1 (or the pseudogene TRBV3-2) with TRBJ1-1; 9 bases align to TRBD1. Germline V gene lookup returns CDR1 LGHDT and CDR2 YNNKEL (reference sequence). CDR3 size: 12 residues. V shed 8 bases and J 4 bases; nucleotides not matched to a gene: 2. The CDR3 nucleotides read TGTGCCAGCGCGACAGGGGGCACTGAAGCTTTCTTT. Its protein product is CASATGGTEAFF.

In its sample, this clone was seen once. The chain links TRBV5-1 to TRBJ1-3, with 8 nucleotides matching TRBD1. V gave up 5 bases and J gave up 4 bases; unmatched junction bases: 14. The CDR3 is made up of 17 amino acids. Germline V lookup: CDR1 SGHRS, CDR2 YFSETQ. The DNA for the CDR3 is TGCGCCAGCAGTTCCCAGTCCACAGGGGGTGCCGGAAACACCATATATTTT. It encodes CASSSQSTGGAGNTIYF.

The CDR3 DNA follows: TGTGCCAGCAGCCCCTCTTCCTACGAGCAGTACTTC. Translated, it gives CASSPSSYEQYF. The chain has TRBV6-5 and TRBJ2-7; no definite D call. CDR3 length equals 12 residues. Trimming removed 6 bases from V and 1 base from J, with 7 bases in between. CDR1 and CDR2 from the germline V gene are MNHEY and SVGAGI.

This chain connects TRBV9 to TRBJ1-6, with 7 bases aligning to TRBD1. J was trimmed by 10 bases and V by 0 bases; bases with no gene match: 7. The V gene's germline CDR1 is SGDLS and CDR2 YYNGEE. There are 15 residues in the CDR3. CDR3 sequence: CASSVVPGDRSPLHF. The CDR3 region has the DNA TGTGCCAGCAGCGTAGTCCCAGGGGACAGATCACCCCTCCACTTT.

V is TRBV7-3 and J is TRBJ1-1; D gene ambiguous. The CDR3 runs 15 residues. Per germline, CDR1 SGHTA and CDR2 FQGTGA. Trimming removed 1 base from V and 0 bases from J, with 9 bases in between. The CDR3 DNA follows: TGTGCCAGCAGCTTAAATCACATTATGAACACTGAAGCTTTCTTT. Its protein is CASSLNHIMNTEAFF. Filled out from reference TRBV7-3 and TRBJ1-1, the complete variable domain reads GAGVSQTPSNKVTEKGKYVELRCDPISGHTALYWYRQSLGQGPEFLIYFQGTGAADDSGLPNDRFFAVRPEGSVSTLKIQRTERGDSAVYLCASSLNHIMNTEAFFGQGTRLTVV.

The rearrangement joins TRBV12-3 or TRBV12-4 to TRBJ2-1, with TRBD2 matching over 12 bases. This CDR3 is built from 13 residues. After removal of 5 bases from V and 15 bases from J, the junction contained 8 bases not matched to a gene. The CDR3 DNA follows: TGTGCCAGCAGTACCCTAACTAGCGGGAGGACGTTCTTC. Protein product: CASSTLTSGRTFF.

V usage is TRBV4-1 and J usage is TRBJ2-7; TRBD1 matches at 7 bases. CDR1 is MGHRA, CDR2 YSYEKL, per germline. The CDR3 totals 14 residues. Unmatched junction bases numbered 4, after V lost 4 bases and J lost 1 base. Written as DNA, the CDR3 is TGCGCCAGCAGCCGACCGGGACAGTCCTACGAGCAGTACTTC. Amino acid sequence: CASSRPGQSYEQYF.

The V and J genes are TRBV6-2 or TRBV6-3 and TRBJ2-3, with D possibly matching TRBD2 (5 bases). The V end lost 4 bases, the J end lost 3 bases, and 8 bases lay between the germline ends. The CDR3 consists of 13 residues. Germline CDR1 is MNHEY and CDR2 is SVGEGT. The CDR3 sequence is CASSFRETDTQYF. CDR3 coding DNA: TGTGCCAGCAGTTTTAGGGAGACAGATACGCAGTATTTT.

Only a few counts were recorded for this clone. The rearrangement links TRBV27 to TRBJ2-7; TRBD1 agrees at 8 bases. There are 15 residues in the CDR3. Germline trimming cut 6 bases from V and 0 bases from J; bases unmatched to any gene: 7. Germline V gene sequence: CDR1 MNHEY, CDR2 SMNVEV (reference sequence). CDR3 loop: CASSLIQGVSYEQYF. The DNA of the CDR3 is TGTGCCAGCAGCTTGATACAGGGGGTCTCCTACGAGCAGTACTTC.

V is TRBV28 and J is TRBJ2-7; the match to TRBD2 covers 15 bases. Germline CDR1 and CDR2: MDHEN and SYDVKM. V trimming: 6 bases; J trimming: 4 bases; junction bases outside the gene matches: 4. The CDR3 loop spans 15 amino acids. The CDR3 is CASRGGTSGRYEQYF. CDR3 DNA sequence: TGTGCCAGCAGAGGTGGGACTAGCGGGAGGTACGAGCAGTACTTC.

The chain employs TRBV28 and TRBJ1-2, with 8 bases that match TRBD1. V was pared by 6 bases and J by 4 bases, with 7 bases of the junction left unmatched. The CDR3 is 14 residues long. In germline, CDR1 is MDHEN, CDR2 SYDVKM. The CDR3 DNA reads TGTGCCAGCAGCCGACAGGGGCTTAGCTATGGCTACACCTTC. Translating gives CASSRQGLSYGYTF.

The chain recombines TRBV24-1 with TRBJ1-5, with D perhaps TRBD1 (6 bases). Trimming took off 9 bases at V and 4 bases at J, with 9 bases between the two ends. The germline V gene has CDR1 KGHDR and CDR2 SFDVKD. The CDR3 is 12 residues long. CDR3: CATGQSNQPQHF. The CDR3 nucleotides are TGTGCCACCGGACAGTCAAATCAGCCCCAGCATTTT.

The rearrangement links TRBV9 to TRBJ2-3; maybe TRBD1 (5 bases). The length of the CDR3 is 15 residues. Germline V gene data show CDR1 as SGDLS and CDR2 as YYNGEE. V lost 0 bases to trimming and J lost 3 bases, with 11 bases between them. The CDR3 loop reads CASSVEGRGTDTQYF. The DNA of the CDR3 is TGTGCCAGCAGCGTAGAGGGGCGTGGGACAGATACGCAGTATTTT.

The CDR3 spells CASSPEQGQPQHF. For the CDR3, the DNA is TGTGCCAGCAGCCCCGAACAGGGACAGCCCCAGCATTTT. J is TRBJ1-5 and V is TRBV6-5; weak D call: TRBD1 (6 bases). Germline V gene lookup returns CDR1 MNHEY and CDR2 SVGAGI. Trimming shortened V by 6 bases and J by 7 bases, and 13 bases separated the two germline ends. The CDR3 extends over 13 amino acids.

The chain carries TRBV6-2 or TRBV6-3 and TRBJ2-3, with 13 bases that match TRBD2. CDR1 and CDR2 (germline): MNHEY, SVGEGT. The CDR3 covers 16 residues. Trimming cost V 1 base and J 3 bases; bases outside gene matches: 1. The CDR3 coding sequence is TGTGCCAGCAGTTACTTACTAGCGGGGGGGACAGATACGCAGTATTTT. Translation: CASSYLLAGGTDTQYF.

This clone was counted between two and nine times. This rearrangement joins TRBV27 to TRBJ1-6; possible D gene TRBD1, 5 bases. CDR1 is MNHEY and CDR2 is SMNVEV in the germline V gene (reference sequence). CDR3 length equals 16 residues. Trimming removed 1 base from V and 7 bases from J, with 14 bases in between. The CDR3 sequence: CASSLWVVSGNSPLHF. CDR3 in DNA: TGTGCCAGCAGTTTATGGGTGGTGTCAGGGAATTCACCCCTCCACTTT.

The rearrangement links TRBV28 to TRBJ1-2; TRBD1 matches at 7 bases. This CDR3 contains 13 residues. From germline, CDR1 is MDHEN and CDR2 SYDVKM. V was pared by 5 bases and J by 4 bases, with 4 bases of the junction left unmatched. The CDR3 here is CASSPGDSYGYTF. The CDR3 DNA reads as TGTGCCAGCAGTCCCGGGGACAGCTATGGCTACACCTTC.